The subject of this entry is one TCR beta chain. Its antigen is not known. The data were produced by immunoSEQ multiplex PCR, yet TCRdb's version contains in-frame clones alone and is incomplete. The repertoire holds some 2 million clones, roughly 95% seen once, with 1.1% in the top ten. Terminally differentiated effector memory CD45RA+ cells were left out of the naive CD8 fraction, which was CD45RO-negative and positively selected for CCR7. This specimen comes from a study of shared clonotypes between healthy human individuals. Study outcomes and limitations: Between a handful of donors, naive CD4 clonotypes were shared at a level of around 5.2%.

The CDR3 has 13 amino acids. The germline V and J ends were trimmed by 4 bases and 1 base, with 9 bases remaining between them. Germline V lookup: CDR1 SGHRS, CDR2 YFSETQ. The sample consisted of naive CD8+ T cells sorted from blood. The V gene is TRBV5-1, the J gene TRBJ2-7; D could derive from TRBD1 or TRBD2 (5 bases each). This sequence was found in a man aged 18 to 29 in good health. The CDR3 region is CASSEGLSYEQYF. CDR3 DNA: TGCGCCAGCAGCGAGGGGTTGTCCTACGAGCAGTACTTC.